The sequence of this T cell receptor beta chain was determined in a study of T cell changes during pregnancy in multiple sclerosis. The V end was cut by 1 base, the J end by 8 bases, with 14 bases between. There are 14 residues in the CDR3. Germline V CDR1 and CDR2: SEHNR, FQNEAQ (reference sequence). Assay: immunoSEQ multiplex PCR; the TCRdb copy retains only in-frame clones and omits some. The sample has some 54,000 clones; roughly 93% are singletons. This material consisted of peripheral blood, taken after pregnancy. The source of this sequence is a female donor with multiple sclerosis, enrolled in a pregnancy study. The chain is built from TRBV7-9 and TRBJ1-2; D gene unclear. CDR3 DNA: TGTGCCAGCAGCTTAGATATGGGCTCGGAAGGCTACACCTTC. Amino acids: CASSLDMGSEGYTF. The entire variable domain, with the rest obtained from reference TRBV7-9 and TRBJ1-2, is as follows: DTGVSQNPRHKITKRGQNVTFRCDPISEHNRLYWYRQTLGQGPEFLTYFQNEAQLEKSRLLSDRFSAERPKGSFSTLEIQRTEQGDSAMYLCASSLDMGSEGYTFGSGTRLTVV.